This record covers a single T cell receptor (beta chain). Its antigen is still unknown. Primers for the PCR totalled 60 Vbeta and 13 Jbeta. The method was immunoSEQ multiplex PCR; TCRdb's version includes in-frame clones alone and lacks a portion of them. Of about 200,000 clones in the sample, approximately 78% are singletons; the top ten hold 2.5% to 3.5%. The V segment lost 5 bases and the J segment 2 bases; nucleotides outside the gene matches: 5. The CDR3 length is 14 residues. Germline CDR1 is SGHAT and CDR2 is FQNNGV. These data originate in a study of cytomegalovirus exposure and HLA in healthy donors. Findings and caveats of the study: TCR sequences were mostly rare, though some public TCRs occurred in many donors. Sequencing probably produced one cluster of sequence variants that were highly shared.

This chain uses TRBV11-2 with TRBJ1-1; the match to TRBD1 covers 7 bases. Sample: PBMCs. The sequence was collected from a man between 25 and 39 years old in good health and CMV-seronegative. CDR3 sequence reads: CASSQQGGNTEAFF. The CDR3 coding sequence is TGTGCCAGCAGCCAGCAGGGGGGAAACACTGAAGCTTTCTTT.